The 20 T cell receptor beta chains in this list originate from one sample, sequenced in a study of human CD8 memory T cell subsets. Libraries of TCR beta chains were produced by 5' RACE (UMI-labeled). TCRdb re-called the 5' RACE reads; every CDR3 protein appears as one record, without DNA. The sample table includes some 11,000 distinct CDR3 sequences. Input material: CD8+ T cells from PBMCs. The receptors here all came from a human donor in good health.

This sequence joins TRBV15 and TRBJ1-5; the TCRdb call, TRBD1, lacks DNA for checking. CDR1 LNHNV and CDR2 YYDKDF come from the germline V gene (reference sequence). This CDR3 is built from 15 residues. The CDR3: CATRPGTGNGQPQHF. Full variable domain (rest looked up from reference TRBV15 and TRBJ1-5): DAMVIQNPRYQVTQFGKPVTLSCSQTLNHNVMYWYQQKSSQAPKLLFHYYDKDFNNEADTPDNFQSRRPNTSFCFLDIRSPGLGDTAMYLCATRPGTGNGQPQHFGDGTRLSIL.

The chain carries TRBV10-2 and TRBJ2-3; TCRdb lists TRBD2, though no DNA is available to test this call. The CDR3 sequence is 16 residues long. Germline CDR1 reads WSHSY; CDR2 reads SAAADI. The CDR3 sequence: CASSESVAGSTDTQYF.

The J gene is TRBJ2-7, the V gene TRBV19; TCRdb returns TRBD1, unconfirmable since there is no DNA. The germline gives CDR1 LNHDA, CDR2 SQIVND (reference sequence). This CDR3 region has 14 residues. This chain's CDR3 is CASRPGTGVYEQYF.

The V and J genes are TRBV20-1 and TRBJ2-1; the TRBD1 assignment by TCRdb is unverifiable without DNA. Germline lookup yields CDR1 DFQATT and CDR2 SNEGSKA (reference sequence). CDR3 size: 14 residues. This CDR3 reads CSARPLWRNDEQFF.

J is TRBJ2-7 and V is TRBV15; the D gene TCRdb calls, TRBD2, cannot be checked with no DNA. CDR1 is LNHNV and CDR2 is YYDKDF in the germline V gene (reference sequence). The CDR3 is made up of 13 amino acids. This CDR3 reads CATGRGASYEQYF.

The chain uses TRBV7-6 and TRBJ2-7; checking the TCRdb D call of TRBD2 is not possible without DNA. The CDR3 is 16 residues long. Germline CDR1 SGHVS, CDR2 FNYEAQ. The chain's CDR3 is CASSLAPSGVPGEQYF.

The rearrangement links TRBV9 to TRBJ1-4. This CDR3 contains 12 residues. The V gene's germline CDR1 is SGDLS and CDR2 YYNGEE. CDR3 residues: CASSGSEEKLFF. Using reference TRBV9 and TRBJ1-4 for the parts outside the CDR3, the full variable domain is DSGVTQTPKHLITATGQRVTLRCSPRSGDLSVYWYQQSLDQGLQFLIQYYNGEERAKGNILERFSAQQFPDLHSELNLSSLELGDSALYFCASSGSEEKLFFGSGTQLSVL.

The V gene is TRBV6-1, the J gene TRBJ2-7; lacking DNA, the TRBD1 call made by TCRdb goes unchecked. Germline loops: CDR1 MNHNS, CDR2 SASEGT. This CDR3 has 14 amino acids. CDR3 in amino acids: CASSDFGHPYEQYF.

The rearrangement uses TRBV4-1 and TRBJ2-2; TCRdb designates TRBD1, a call that cannot be tested without DNA. Germline V gives CDR1 MGHRA, CDR2 YSYEKL. The CDR3 consists of 15 residues. The CDR3 is CASRRGQGSTGELFF.

This chain uses TRBV6-1 with TRBJ1-1. CDR1 and CDR2 from the germline V gene are MNHNS and SASEGT. This CDR3 is built from 16 residues. CDR3 region: CASSEKESGWNTEAFF.

CDR3 residues: CASSQGFLADTQYF. The J gene is TRBJ2-3, the V gene TRBV3-1. There are 14 residues in the CDR3. Looked up from germline, CDR1 is LGHDT and CDR2 is YNNKEL (reference sequence).

V is TRBV28 and J is TRBJ2-3; the D call of TRBD2 rests on TCRdb alone, since no DNA is present to check it. The CDR3 is 22 amino acids. Looked up from germline, CDR1 is MDHEN and CDR2 is SYDVKM. The CDR3 spells CASSLLDLAGPWGPLSTDTQYF.

The genes are TRBV5-1 and TRBJ2-1; TCRdb returns TRBD2, unconfirmable since there is no DNA. Germline V CDR1 and CDR2: SGHRS, YFSETQ. The CDR3 loop spans 19 amino acids. CDR3 sequence reads: CASSIDGLAGAGSYNEQFF.

V usage is TRBV12-3 or TRBV12-4 and J usage is TRBJ2-1. This CDR3 spans 12 amino acids. The CDR3 loop is CASSFRWYEQFF.

This clonotype registers medium-sized by frequency. The chain couples TRBV7-2 to TRBJ1-2; without DNA, the TCRdb call of TRBD1 cannot be checked. CDR1 is SGHTA and CDR2 is FQGNSA in the germline V gene. The CDR3 is 15 amino acids. The CDR3 loop reads CASSLGGGVAYGYTF.

This clonotype counts as medium-sized by frequency. The chain employs TRBV29-1 and TRBJ2-5; TCRdb's D gene call, TRBD1, goes unchecked for lack of DNA. This CDR3 has 16 amino acids. Germline lookup yields CDR1 SQVTM and CDR2 ANQGSEA. CDR3 residues: CSVELEPGHDEETQYF.

The chain combines TRBV28 with TRBJ2-1; the TCRdb call, TRBD2, lacks DNA for checking. Germline values: CDR1 MDHEN, CDR2 SYDVKM. CDR3 size: 16 residues. The CDR3 region is CASSLFDGPSYNEQFF. Full variable domain (remainder filled in from reference TRBV28 and TRBJ2-1): DVKVTQSSRYLVKRTGEKVFLECVQDMDHENMFWYRQDPGLGLRLIYFSYDVKMKEKGDIPEGYSVSREKKERFSLILESASTNQTSMYLCASSLFDGPSYNEQFFGPGTRLTVL.

The rearrangement uses TRBV9 and TRBJ1-5. Germline CDR1 SGDLS, CDR2 YYNGEE. The CDR3 extends over 14 amino acids. The CDR3 here is CASSVGGSGQPQHF. The complete variable domain, with remaining parts taken from reference TRBV9 and TRBJ1-5, reads DSGVTQTPKHLITATGQRVTLRCSPRSGDLSVYWYQQSLDQGLQFLIQYYNGEERAKGNILERFSAQQFPDLHSELNLSSLELGDSALYFCASSVGGSGQPQHFGDGTRLSIL.

Its frequency marks this clonotype as medium-sized. The CDR3: CASSLVGYEQFF. This chain links TRBV12-3 or TRBV12-4 with TRBJ2-1. The CDR3 contains 12 residues.

This chain joins TRBV5-6 and TRBJ2-7; TCRdb indicates TRBD1, and absent DNA this call remains unverified. The CDR3 consists of 16 residues. Germline CDR1 reads SGHDT; CDR2 reads YYEEEE. CDR3 residues: CASSGTGKKSSYEQYF.